This record concerns one T cell receptor (beta chain) sequence. The antigen is not known. The record originates from a study of CXCR3-negative and CXCR3-positive naive CD8 T cells. The libraries of TRB cDNA were prepared using 5' RACE with UMI labels. For each CDR3 protein, TCRdb gives one entry from its re-call of the 5' RACE reads, without DNA. The sample table sets out about 140,000 distinct CDR3 sequences. Study-wide results and limits: TRB CDR3s of CXCR3-positive naive cells were more hydrophobic than those of CXCR3-negative naive cells.

Germline assignment: CDR1 MNHEY and CDR2 SMNVEV (reference sequence). This CDR3 has 16 residues. The material sequenced was naive CXCR3+ CD8+ T cells from blood. The subset here: CD45RO-CCR7+CD27+CD95- naive CD8+ T cells expressing CXCR3 (TNR3+). The clonotype comes from a human donor in good health. Some clones in this sample may be carry-over from other donors' samples. This chain uses TRBV27 with TRBJ2-7; TCRdb's D call, TRBD1, is unchecked because there is no DNA. The CDR3 loop reads CASSFYAGQITYEQYF.